This TCR beta chain derives from a study of T cell repertoires in cytomegalovirus infection. TCRdb re-called the reads through MiXCR, storing one row per CDR3 protein. The sample carries around 210,000 distinct CDR3 sequences, around 6.4% recorded once. This clonotype was seen a handful of times. The CDR3 totals 14 residues. CDR1 is SGHNT, CDR2 YYREEE, per germline (reference sequence). Trimming took 2 bases from V and 5 from J, leaving 13 bases between them. Material for sequencing was PBMCs. The TCR sequence derives from a human donor in good health (CMV status not recorded). Some clones in this sample may be carry-over from other donors' samples. The rearrangement joins TRBV5-4 to TRBJ2-5; perhaps TRBD1 as D (5 bases). This chain's CDR3 is CASSFPGNGETQYF. CDR3 coding DNA: TGTGCCAGCAGCTTTCCAGGGAACGGCGAGACCCAGTACTTC.